The 14 T cell receptor beta chains below all came from one sample that was sequenced in a study of metastatic and nonmetastatic thyroid tumors. With MiXCR, TCRdb called clones anew from the PCR reads. The sample lists about 42,000 clones, around an eighth occurring once. Thyroid surgery took place with no prior treatment in any patient. Sequencing was performed on blood. These receptors all stem from a male donor with papillary thyroid cancer or a benign thyroid nodule (not recorded which). Some clones in this sample may be carry-over from other donors' samples.

By its share, this clone is medium-sized. The chain recombines TRBV28 with TRBJ2-7; 7 positions match TRBD1. V dropped 9 bases and J dropped 5; count of bases not matched to a gene: 10. CDR1 and CDR2 from the germline V gene are MDHEN and SYDVKM. This CDR3 is 13 amino acids long. The CDR3 bases are TGTGCCAGTTCTAAACAGGGGTTCCACGAGCAGTACTTC. Protein product: CASSKQGFHEQYF. The full variable domain, rest sourced from reference TRBV28 and TRBJ2-7, is DVKVTQSSRYLVKRTGEKVFLECVQDMDHENMFWYRQDPGLGLRLIYFSYDVKMKEKGDIPEGYSVSREKKERFSLILESASTNQTSMYLCASSKQGFHEQYFGPGTRLTVT.

This clone was observed at least ten times. The chain is built from TRBV25-1 and TRBJ2-2, with D perhaps matching TRBD2 (6 bases). The CDR3 loop spans 15 amino acids. Germline CDR1 and CDR2: MGHDK and SYGVNS. V lost 5 bases and J 4 bases, leaving 14 bases between the germline ends. The CDR3 region is CASSKPGDATGELFF. DNA of the CDR3: TGTGCCAGCAGTAAGCCGGGGGACGCCACCGGGGAGCTGTTTTTT.

The chain has TRBV28 and TRBJ2-7, with 7 bases fitting TRBD1. Germline V lookup: CDR1 MDHEN, CDR2 SYDVKM. V lost 7 bases and J lost 2; bases outside the gene matches: 17. The CDR3 has 17 residues. The CDR3 bases are TGTGCCAGCACTTCCCCCCCTCGTGACAGGGTAACCTACGAGCAGTACTTC. Translated, it gives CASTSPPRDRVTYEQYF.

This clone has a count of ten or more. J is TRBJ2-7 and V is TRBV5-8; 10 bases map to TRBD2. The trim removed 4 bases at V and 2 bases at J, leaving 9 bases unmatched. Germline V gene lookup returns CDR1 SGHTS and CDR2 YDEGEE. The length of the CDR3 is 16 residues. The CDR3 is CASSPRDSGRTYEQYF. The DNA for the CDR3 is TGTGCCAGCAGCCCCCGAGATAGCGGGAGGACCTACGAGCAGTACTTC.

This clone has ten or more counts. V is TRBV20-1 and J is TRBJ2-2, with 13 bases aligning to TRBD2. CDR3 length: 16 residues. The germline gives CDR1 DFQATT, CDR2 SNEGSKA (reference sequence). V was clipped by 5 bases and J by 7 bases; unmatched bases: 10. The CDR3 protein is CSAAGLAGAPSGELFF. CDR3 in DNA: TGCAGTGCTGCCGGACTAGCGGGAGCCCCCAGCGGGGAGCTGTTTTTT.

This sequence joins TRBV4-3 and TRBJ2-3; D unresolved. With 0 bases removed from V and 3 bases from J, the gap between germline ends came to 16 bases. The CDR3 totals 17 residues. The V gene's germline CDR1 is LGHNA and CDR2 YSLEER. CDR3 in amino acids: CASSQDWGGSATDTQYF. DNA of the CDR3: TGCGCCAGCAGCCAAGATTGGGGTGGCAGCGCTACAGATACGCAGTATTTT.

Turning to this clone: Mismatch with germline at one junction end may stem from a read error. This rearrangement joins TRBV7-4 to TRBJ2-7; D is unclear. The CDR3 is made up of 12 amino acids. Germline-derived CDR1 and CDR2 are SGHVT and SQSDAQ. The CDR3 nucleotides are TGTGCCAGCAGCTTATGTGGGGTCCTACATTCCTTC. This encodes CASSLCGVLHSF.

This rearrangement joins TRBV4-1 to TRBJ2-1; D not resolved. Trimming stripped 3 bases from V and 4 bases from J, with 16 bases between. The CDR3 runs to 16 residues. From germline, CDR1 is MGHRA and CDR2 YSYEKL. CDR3 in amino acids: CASSQSALRVYNEQFF. DNA for the CDR3: TGCGCCAGCAGCCAGTCCGCGCTACGGGTGTACAATGAGCAGTTCTTC.

V and J are TRBV11-3 and TRBJ2-1; maybe TRBD1 (6 bases). V was trimmed by 4 bases and J by 5 bases, leaving 9 bases between them. The CDR3 consists of 13 residues. Germline-derived CDR1 and CDR2 are SGHNT and YENEEA. The CDR3 DNA reads as TGTGCCAGCAGCTGGGACATTAACAATGAGCAGTTCTTC. It specifies CASSWDINNEQFF.

This clone was recorded many times. The chain uses TRBV5-1 and TRBJ1-1, with unresolved D. There are 13 residues in the CDR3. V shed 2 bases and J shed 1 base, with 6 bases lying between them. Per the germline V gene, CDR1 is SGHRS and CDR2 is YFSETQ. In DNA form, the CDR3 reads TGCGCCAGCAGCTTCCGGGGGAACACTGAAGCTTTCTTT. Amino acids: CASSFRGNTEAFF. The full variable domain, with the rest looked up from reference TRBV5-1 and TRBJ1-1, is KAGVTQTPRYLIKTRGQQVTLSCSPISGHRSVSWYQQTPGQGLQFLFEYFSETQRNKGNFPGRFSGRQFSNSRSEMNVSTLELGDSALYLCASSFRGNTEAFFGQGTRLTVV.

This clone was observed at least ten times. The chain has TRBV9 and TRBJ2-7, with TRBD2 matching over 7 bases. This CDR3 region has 16 residues. Germline CDR1 SGDLS, CDR2 YYNGEE. With V trimmed by 3 bases and J by 0 bases, 9 bases remained unmatched. Written as DNA, the CDR3 is TGTGCCAGCAGCGCTCAAGGGCGGGAGTTCTCCTACGAGCAGTACTTC. It specifies CASSAQGREFSYEQYF.

This clone was seen repeatedly, ten times or more. The chain uses TRBV6-1 and TRBJ1-5; no firm D call. Trimming took off 1 base at V and 0 bases at J, with 13 bases between the two ends. This CDR3 region has 17 residues. Germline CDR1 reads MNHNS; CDR2 reads SASEGT. In DNA, the CDR3 is TGTGCCAGCAGTGAAGGAGCACAGTCCTATAGCAATCAGCCCCAGCATTTT. It translates to CASSEGAQSYSNQPQHF.

This clone was seen only a few times. The rearrangement joins TRBV28 to TRBJ1-5; D is possibly TRBD1 (5 bases). CDR1 MDHEN and CDR2 SYDVKM come from the germline V gene. Between the trimmed V and J ends, which lost 5 bases and 4 bases, there was a span of 15 bases. CDR3 size: 15 residues. The chain's CDR3 is CASSPGDAGNQPQHF. CDR3 coding DNA: TGTGCCAGCAGTCCGGGGGACGCGGGTAATCAGCCCCAGCATTTT. Supplemented by reference TRBV28 and TRBJ1-5, the full variable domain reads DVKVTQSSRYLVKRTGEKVFLECVQDMDHENMFWYRQDPGLGLRLIYFSYDVKMKEKGDIPEGYSVSREKKERFSLILESASTNQTSMYLCASSPGDAGNQPQHFGDGTRLSIL.

This clone was recorded many times. This chain uses TRBV12-3 or TRBV12-4 with TRBJ1-1; D possibly corresponds to TRBD1 (5 bases). V gave up 3 bases and J gave up 3 bases, with 8 bases separating them. The CDR3 sequence is 13 residues long. The CDR3 here is CASSFEGDTEAFF. DNA of the CDR3: TGTGCCAGCAGTTTCGAAGGGGACACTGAAGCTTTCTTT.